The sequence of this TCR beta chain was determined in a study of control samples from healthy donors and cancer patients (dated by TCRdb to 2018 to 2020). A word on this clone: Its antigen specificity is not known. No base quality information exists; no much larger clone differs at one position.

Based on the germline V gene, the CDR1 and CDR2 sequences are LGHNA and YNFKEQ. From the cysteine through the phenylalanine, the CDR3 covers 14 amino acids. Left in the record is the CDR3 DNA by itself, 42 bases read in frame from the first base. V is trimmed back by 4 bases and J by 4 bases, and the junction contains 3 bases that no gene match accounts for. Library method: the immunoSEQ multiplex PCR assay. TCRdb's version of the immuneACCESS table is confined to in-frame rearrangements and falls short of the full clone set. An unresolved V gene accounts for under half of the shortfall where checked; the remainder is of unknown origin. Counted in this sample were some 150,000 clones; approximately 94% of them appeared once. The top ten constitute 10% to 15% of the sample.

The sequenced sample consisted of blood. The rearrangement joined TRBV4-2 to TRBJ2-2; 7 central bases correspond to TRBD2. The clonotype was recovered from a man aged 35 to 55 in good health. CDR3 protein: CASSRLAVTGELFF. At the DNA level, the sequence is TGTGCCAGCAGCCGTCTAGCGGTCACCGGGGAGCTGTTTTTT.